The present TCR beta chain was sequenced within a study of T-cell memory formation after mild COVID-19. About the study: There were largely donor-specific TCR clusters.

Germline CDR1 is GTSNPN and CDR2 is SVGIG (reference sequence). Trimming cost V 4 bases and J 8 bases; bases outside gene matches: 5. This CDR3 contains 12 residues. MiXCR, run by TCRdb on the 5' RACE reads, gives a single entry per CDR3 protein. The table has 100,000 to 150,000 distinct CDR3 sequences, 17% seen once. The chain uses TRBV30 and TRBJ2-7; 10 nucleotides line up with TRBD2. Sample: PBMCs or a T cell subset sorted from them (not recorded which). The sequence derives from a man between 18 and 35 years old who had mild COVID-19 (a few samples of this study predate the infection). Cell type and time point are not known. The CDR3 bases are TGTGCCTGGATGCTAGCGGGAGCTCAGCAGTACTTC. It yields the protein CAWMLAGAQQYF. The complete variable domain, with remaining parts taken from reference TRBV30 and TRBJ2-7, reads SQTIHQWPATLVQPVGSPLSLECTVEGTSNPNLYWYRQAAGRGLQLLFYSVGIGQISSEVPQNLSASRPQDRQFILSSKKLLLSDSGFYLCAWMLAGAQQYFGPGTRLTVT.